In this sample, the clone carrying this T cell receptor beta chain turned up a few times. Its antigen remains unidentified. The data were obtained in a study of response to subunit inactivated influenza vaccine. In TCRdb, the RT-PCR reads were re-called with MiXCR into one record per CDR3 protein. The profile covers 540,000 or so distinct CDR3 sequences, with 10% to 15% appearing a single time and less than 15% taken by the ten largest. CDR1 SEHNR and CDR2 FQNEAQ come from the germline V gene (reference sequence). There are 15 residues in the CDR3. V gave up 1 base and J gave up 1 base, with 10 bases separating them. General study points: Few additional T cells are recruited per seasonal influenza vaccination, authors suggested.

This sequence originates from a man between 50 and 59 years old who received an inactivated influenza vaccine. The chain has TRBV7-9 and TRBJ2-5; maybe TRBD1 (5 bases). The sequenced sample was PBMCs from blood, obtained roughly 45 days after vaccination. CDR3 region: CASSLGVQGQETQYF. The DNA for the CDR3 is TGTGCCAGCAGCTTAGGGGTCCAGGGCCAAGAGACCCAGTACTTC.